What follows is one T cell receptor (beta chain) and its context. Ten or more counts support this clonotype. Its antigen target is currently unknown. No much larger clonotype is one base removed from it; base qualities were not supplied. This sample is part of a study of T cells after yellow fever vaccination (dated by TCRdb to between 2018 and 2021). In terms of the full investigation: Libraries from fractions with low cell numbers were prepared with the SMART-Seq v4 Ultra Low Input RNA kit. To follow T-cell clones before and after primary and booster YFV17D yellow fever vaccination, bulk TCR alpha and beta repertoires were sequenced over time. Two healthy male donors, one aged 18 to 30 and one aged 30 to 40 years, were included in the cohort. Blood was drawn at multiple timepoints before and after primary and secondary immunization, with bulk PBMC replicates and cell subsets isolated. Summary of the overall study and its limitations: Because the study included only a couple of donors, the extent to which the findings can be generalized is limited. Because abundant contaminating clonotypes from the bulk population could be contained in FACS-sorted repertoires, computational filtering was required. A small share of clonotypes was detected in both CD4 and CD8 compartments, with the overlap likely arising from convergent recombination. The secondary T-cell response was found to be weaker but faster than the primary response, with a peak reached on day 5 rather than on day 15. After the booster, most clones that had expanded after primary vaccination were detected again (roughly 96% of CD4 and 88% of CD8), suggesting broad maintenance of memory.

TCR cDNA was synthesized by 5'RACE template switching, through which a universal primer site and unique molecular identifiers were introduced. Priming for cDNA synthesis came from both the TCR alpha and TCR beta constant segments. Library amplification used two PCR steps, and the second PCR step added sample barcodes and sequencing adapters. Sequencing of libraries was done on Illumina HiSeq 2500 (2x100 bp) or NovaSeq (2x150 bp). The authors' analysis ran thus. MIGEC was used to demultiplex reads and collapse the reads into UMI consensus sequences, and MiXCR was used for V(D)J alignment. Using edgeR on replicate PBMC samples, clonotypes were called vaccine-responding if FDR was below 0.01 and the log2 fold change was above 5 up to day 15. CD4 or CD8 identity was assigned to each bulk clonotype according to whether the clonotype was present at higher abundance in the sequenced CD4 repertoire or the sequenced CD8 repertoire. TCRdb reprocessed the public reads (quality trimming at Q25 with fastp, clone calling with MiXCR) and kept in-frame beta chains. Rows merge per CDR3 protein into single entries with the most common DNA and genes. These V and J calls originate from TCRdb's pipeline instead of the authors' own analysis. The sample yields more than 90,000 distinct CDR3 sequences; about 6.8% were counted once. The ten top clones hold around 2.6% of the sample.

Counted from cysteine to phenylalanine, this CDR3 has 16 amino acids. Of all the DNA, just the CDR3 is kept, 48 bases in frame from base 1. From the germline V gene, CDR1 is MDHEN and CDR2 is SYDVKM. Germline trimming amounts to 6 bases on V and 2 bases on J, with 9 as the count of junction bases outside the gene matches. In light of the paper, this sample's treatment or condition label describes: live attenuated yellow fever vaccine strain. PBMCs were isolated from peripheral blood using a standard Ficoll-Paque protocol. Dynabeads CD4 and CD8 positive selection kits were used to isolate the CD4 and CD8 T-cell fractions. TriZol was used to extract RNA from bulk PBMCs, from CD4 and CD8 fractions, and from dextramer-positive and dextramer-negative fractions.

The specimen comprised CD4+ T cells sorted from PBMCs, sampled more than 35 days after the first yellow fever vaccination. The TCR comes from a man aged 18 to 30 who received the YFV17D yellow fever vaccine. The V gene is TRBV28 and the J gene is TRBJ1-5, and 8 bases in between align with TRBD1. The CDR3 sequence is CASSQPTTGGNQPQHF. The DNA is as follows: TGTGCCAGCAGCCAACCCACGACAGGGGGCAATCAGCCCCAGCATTTT.